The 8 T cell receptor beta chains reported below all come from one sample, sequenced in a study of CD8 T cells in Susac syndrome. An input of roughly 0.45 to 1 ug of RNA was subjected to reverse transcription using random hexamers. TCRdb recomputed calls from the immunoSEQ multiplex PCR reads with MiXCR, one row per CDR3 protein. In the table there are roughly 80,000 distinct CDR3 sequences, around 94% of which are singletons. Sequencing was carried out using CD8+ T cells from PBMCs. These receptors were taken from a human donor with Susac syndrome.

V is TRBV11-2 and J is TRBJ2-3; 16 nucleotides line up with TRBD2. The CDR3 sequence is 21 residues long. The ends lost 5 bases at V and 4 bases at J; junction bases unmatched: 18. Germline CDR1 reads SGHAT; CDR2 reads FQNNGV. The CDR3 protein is CASSPSPPGLAGGRIADTQYF. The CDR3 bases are TGTGCCAGCAGCCCCTCTCCCCCGGGACTAGCGGGGGGGCGTATAGCAGATACGCAGTATTTT.

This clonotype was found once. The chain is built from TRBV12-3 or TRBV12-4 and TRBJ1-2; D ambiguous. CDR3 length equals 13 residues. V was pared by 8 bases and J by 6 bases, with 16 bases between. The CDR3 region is CASREAAAHGYTF. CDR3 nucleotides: TGTGCCAGCCGGGAGGCCGCGGCCCATGGCTACACCTTC.

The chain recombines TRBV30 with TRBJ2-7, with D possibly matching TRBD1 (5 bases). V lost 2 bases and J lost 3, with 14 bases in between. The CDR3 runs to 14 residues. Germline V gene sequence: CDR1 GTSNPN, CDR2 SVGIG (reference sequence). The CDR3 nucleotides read TGTGCCTGGAGTTTTCAACGACAGCGCTACGAGCAGTACTTC. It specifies CAWSFQRQRYEQYF.

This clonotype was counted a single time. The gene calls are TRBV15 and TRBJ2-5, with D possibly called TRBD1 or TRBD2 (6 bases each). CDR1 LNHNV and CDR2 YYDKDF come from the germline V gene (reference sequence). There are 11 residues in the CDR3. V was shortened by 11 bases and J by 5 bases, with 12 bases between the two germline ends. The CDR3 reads CASGGSETQYF. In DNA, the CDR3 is TGTGCCTCCGGGGGCAGCGAGACCCAGTACTTC.

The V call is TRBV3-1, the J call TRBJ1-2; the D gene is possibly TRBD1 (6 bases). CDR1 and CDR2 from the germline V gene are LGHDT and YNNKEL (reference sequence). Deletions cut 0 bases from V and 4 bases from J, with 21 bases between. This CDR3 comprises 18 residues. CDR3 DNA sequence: TGTGCCAGCAGCCAAGATCTTCGCGGGGGGCCAGGGTTCTATGGCTACACCTTC. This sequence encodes CASSQDLRGGPGFYGYTF.

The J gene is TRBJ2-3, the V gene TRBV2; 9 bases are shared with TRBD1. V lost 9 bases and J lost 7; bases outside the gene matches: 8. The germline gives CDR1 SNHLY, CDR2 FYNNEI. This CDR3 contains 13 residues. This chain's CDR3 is CASPGTGNHTQYF. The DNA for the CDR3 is TGTGCCAGTCCCGGGACAGGGAATCATACGCAGTATTTT.

For the CDR3, the DNA is TGTGCCAGCAAACCAGGGGCAGGGTATGGCTACACCTTC. It is translated as CASKPGAGYGYTF. The gene calls are TRBV27 and TRBJ1-2; weak D call: TRBD1 (6 bases). Trimming took off 7 bases at V and 5 bases at J, with 14 bases between the two ends. This CDR3 is 13 amino acids long. CDR1 and CDR2 (germline): MNHEY, SMNVEV (reference sequence).

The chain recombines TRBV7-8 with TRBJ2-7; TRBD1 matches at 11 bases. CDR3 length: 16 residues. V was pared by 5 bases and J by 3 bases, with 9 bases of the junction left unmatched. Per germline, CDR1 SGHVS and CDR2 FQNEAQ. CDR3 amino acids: CASSPRRGQGDYEQYF. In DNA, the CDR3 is TGTGCCAGCAGCCCCCGGAGGGGACAGGGGGACTACGAGCAGTACTTC.